This T cell receptor (beta chain) is drawn from a study of Ad26.COV2.S vaccination and SARS-CoV-2 variants. Germline V gene lookup returns CDR1 SGHRS and CDR2 YFSETQ. The CDR3 is made up of 11 amino acids. V dropped 5 bases and J dropped 8 bases, with 10 bases sitting between them. Some clones are missing from TCRdb's copy, which holds only in-frame ones; the method was immunoSEQ multiplex PCR. The sample includes 180,000 or so clones, roughly 87% of them seen just once. Here the sequenced sample was peripheral blood, taken after recovery from COVID-19. This chain connects TRBV5-1 to TRBJ1-2; no reliable D call. The TCR sequence derives from a human donor who had recovered from COVID-19. The CDR3 here is CASRSNGGYTF. The CDR3 nucleotides read TGCGCCAGCAGATCAAATGGGGGCTACACCTTC.